This T cell receptor (beta chain) originates from a study of blood T cell repertoires in COVID-19. CDR1 LNHDA and CDR2 SQIVND come from the germline V gene (reference sequence). The CDR3 is 18 amino acids. With V trimmed by 3 bases and J by 0 bases, 10 bases remained unmatched. Data came from immunoSEQ multiplex PCR; TCRdb stores just in-frame clones and leaves some out. The sample shows around 120,000 clones, almost 80% of them seen only once. This TCR was recovered from a human donor in a cohort sampled during active COVID-19. Sample: peripheral blood. The chain links TRBV19 to TRBJ2-3; 9 bases are shared with TRBD2. This CDR3 is CASSIPPSTSGSTDTQYF. The CDR3 bases are TGTGCCAGTAGTATCCCCCCCTCGACTAGCGGTAGCACAGATACGCAGTATTTT.